These 29 T cell receptor beta chains were all obtained from the same sample, sequenced in a study of cytomegalovirus exposure and HLA in healthy donors. The PCR ran on 60 Vbeta and 13 Jbeta primers. Using immunoSEQ multiplex PCR, the repertoire was profiled, and TCRdb retains in-frame clones only, with some absent. The table lists around 97,000 clones, around 81% of them singletons. Sequencing was performed on PBMCs. These receptors were taken from a man aged 35 to 55 in good health and CMV-seropositive.

This chain links TRBV6-6 with TRBJ1-3; no firm D call. V was shortened by 0 bases and J by 0 bases, with 9 bases between the two germline ends. The CDR3 covers 16 residues. Germline CDR1 is MNHNY and CDR2 is SVGAGI (reference sequence). The CDR3 nucleotides read TGTGCCAGCAGTTACTCGATGGGGAGCTCTGGAAACACCATATATTTT. Translated, it gives CASSYSMGSSGNTIYF.

The V and J genes are TRBV19 and TRBJ2-1, with a weak D call TRBD2 (6 bases). V was cut by 3 bases and J by 5 bases, with 14 bases left in between. This CDR3 region has 15 residues. Germline CDR1 and CDR2: LNHDA and SQIVND (reference sequence). This CDR3 reads CASSMGTGTNNEQFF. Written as DNA, the CDR3 is TGTGCCAGTAGTATGGGGACTGGCACCAACAATGAGCAGTTCTTC.

V usage is TRBV25-1 and J usage is TRBJ2-3; the D gene is possibly TRBD2 (6 bases). Germline loops: CDR1 MGHDK, CDR2 SYGVNS. The CDR3 extends over 14 amino acids. Trimming pared 6 bases from V and 10 bases from J, leaving 20 bases between. The CDR3 here is CASRQEGLGGSQYF. The DNA of the CDR3 is TGTGCCAGCAGGCAAGAAGGGTTGGGGGGATCGCAGTATTTT.

A note on this clone: Other DNA sequences in the sample encode the same CDR3. The rearrangement links TRBV2 to TRBJ2-5, with D perhaps matching TRBD2 (6 bases). Germline assignment: CDR1 SNHLY and CDR2 FYNNEI. The germline V and J ends were trimmed by 0 bases and 1 base, with 9 bases remaining between them. The CDR3 covers 15 residues. The CDR3 is CASSEAFGGQETQYF. The CDR3 DNA reads as TGTGCCAGCAGTGAAGCATTCGGGGGCCAAGAGACCCAGTACTTC. Based on the CDR3 plus reference TRBV2 and TRBJ2-5, the full variable domain is EPEVTQTPSHQVTQMGQEVILRCVPISNHLYFYWYRQILGQKVEFLVSFYNNEISEKSEIFDDQFSVERPDGSNFTLKIRSTKLEDSAMYFCASSEAFGGQETQYFGPGTRLLVL.

The chain carries TRBV7-9 and TRBJ1-5, with D maybe TRBD1 (5 bases). V lost 0 bases, J lost 3 bases, and 15 bases lay in between. CDR1 and CDR2 from the germline V gene are SEHNR and FQNEAQ (reference sequence). The CDR3 spans 17 residues. In DNA, the CDR3 is TGTGCCAGCAGCTTAGCGCGGGGAGGGGCACTCAATCAGCCCCAGCATTTT. It yields the protein CASSLARGGALNQPQHF.

This clone showed up just once. This chain connects TRBV6-1 to TRBJ1-5; D gene unclear. Per the germline V gene, CDR1 is MNHNS and CDR2 is SASEGT. Trimming shortened V by 4 bases and J by 9 bases, and 10 bases separated the two germline ends. The CDR3 is made up of 12 amino acids. The CDR3 coding sequence is TGTGCCAGCAGTGTGGAGGCAGGGCCCCAGCATTTT. This codes for CASSVEAGPQHF.

The rearrangement links TRBV10-2 to TRBJ2-7; possible D gene TRBD2, 5 bases. The V end lost 5 bases, the J end lost 1 base, and 15 bases lay between the germline ends. The CDR3 spans 15 residues. Per the germline V gene, CDR1 is WSHSY and CDR2 is SAAADI. The DNA for the CDR3 is TGCGCCAGCAGTCTTGACATCACGGGATCCTACGAGCAGTACTTC. It translates to CASSLDITGSYEQYF.

This chain joins TRBV11-2 and TRBJ2-1; weak D call: TRBD2 (6 bases). The CDR3 is 15 amino acids. Germline CDR1 and CDR2: SGHAT and FQNNGV. The ends were cut back, 5 bases at V and 3 bases at J, with 14 bases in the middle. In DNA form, the CDR3 reads TGTGCCAGCAGCCTCCCTGGGCGGGACTACAATGAGCAGTTCTTC. Translating it yields CASSLPGRDYNEQFF.

This chain joins TRBV5-4 and TRBJ1-2; D remains ambiguous. Deletions cut 7 bases from V and 5 bases from J, with 18 bases between. In germline, CDR1 is SGHNT, CDR2 YYREEE (reference sequence). This CDR3 spans 14 amino acids. The chain's CDR3 is CASGAAGVLYGYTF. In DNA, the CDR3 is TGTGCCAGCGGAGCGGCCGGGGTTCTTTATGGCTACACCTTC.

This clone was counted a few times. The chain links TRBV11-2 to TRBJ1-2; D is unclear. V lost 4 bases and J 7 bases, leaving 13 bases between the germline ends. Germline V gene sequence: CDR1 SGHAT, CDR2 FQNNGV. The CDR3 extends over 13 amino acids. The CDR3 sequence: CASSSNGGVGYTF. The CDR3 DNA reads as TGTGCCAGCAGCTCGAACGGAGGTGTTGGCTACACCTTC. The full variable domain, its missing parts supplied by reference TRBV11-2 and TRBJ1-2, is EAGVAQSPRYKIIEKRQSVAFWCNPISGHATLYWYQQILGQGPKLLIQFQNNGVVDDSQLPKDRFSAERLKGVDSTLKIQPAKLEDSAVYLCASSSNGGVGYTFGSGTRLTVV.

The rearrangement links TRBV5-1 to TRBJ2-5, with a weak D call TRBD2 (6 bases). V dropped 1 base and J dropped 5 bases, with 18 bases sitting between them. The germline CDR1 and CDR2 sequences are SGHRS and YFSETQ. The length of the CDR3 is 16 residues. The CDR3 bases are TGCGCCAGCAGCTTGAGGGGCGGGACCCCGAGTGAGACCCAGTACTTC. It specifies CASSLRGGTPSETQYF. The full variable domain, its missing parts supplied by reference TRBV5-1 and TRBJ2-5, is KAGVTQTPRYLIKTRGQQVTLSCSPISGHRSVSWYQQTPGQGLQFLFEYFSETQRNKGNFPGRFSGRQFSNSRSEMNVSTLELGDSALYLCASSLRGGTPSETQYFGPGTRLLVL.

CDR3 residues: CASSFQREGDRETQYF. The CDR3 DNA is TGTGCCAGCAGCTTTCAGCGGGAGGGCGATAGGGAGACCCAGTACTTC. The chain links TRBV5-6 to TRBJ2-5, with 10 bases identical to TRBD2. V shed 2 bases, J shed 5 bases, and the junction held 9 bases outside the gene matches. This CDR3 contains 16 residues. Germline V CDR1 and CDR2: SGHDT, YYEEEE.

About this clone: One junction end does not reproduce the germline sequence, and a read error may be involved. The chain couples TRBV7-3 to TRBJ2-5, with 8 positions matching TRBD2. This CDR3 region has 14 residues. The germline gives CDR1 SGHTA, CDR2 FQGTGA. CDR3 coding DNA: TGTGCCAGCAGCCTAACGGGGGGGCTGGAGACCCAGTACTTC. Its translation is CASSLTGGLETQYF.

The chain combines TRBV7-9 with TRBJ1-4, with 7 bases that match TRBD1. The V gene end was trimmed by 1 base and the J gene end by 8 bases; junction bases not matched to a gene: 7. CDR1 and CDR2 from the germline V gene are SEHNR and FQNEAQ (reference sequence). The CDR3 consists of 15 residues. The CDR3 loop reads CASSLEQGWREKLFF. The CDR3 DNA reads TGTGCCAGCAGCTTAGAACAGGGGTGGCGCGAAAAACTGTTTTTT.

The chain is built from TRBV6-1 and TRBJ2-7, with D possibly being TRBD1 (5 bases). CDR1 and CDR2 from the germline V gene are MNHNS and SASEGT. Deletions cut 1 base from V and 4 bases from J, with 14 bases between. The CDR3 extends over 15 amino acids. CDR3 sequence reads: CASSEGSGLIYEQYF. CDR3 nucleotide sequence: TGTGCCAGCAGTGAAGGATCAGGGCTGATTTACGAGCAGTACTTC.

The rearrangement links TRBV11-2 to TRBJ2-5; TRBD1 aligns across 12 bases. This CDR3 has 16 residues. Losses at the gene ends were 5 bases for V and 7 bases for J; bases not matched to a gene: 11. Per the germline V gene, CDR1 is SGHAT and CDR2 is FQNNGV. Here the CDR3 reads CASSAGDRGPSGTQYF. In DNA form, the CDR3 reads TGTGCCAGCAGCGCAGGGGACAGGGGGCCCTCTGGGACCCAGTACTTC.

This clone was recorded a few times. The chain employs TRBV30 and TRBJ1-5; weak D call: TRBD1 (5 bases). This CDR3 is built from 13 residues. The germline CDR1 and CDR2 sequences are GTSNPN and SVGIG (reference sequence). V shed 0 bases and J shed 4 bases, with 7 bases lying between them. The CDR3 loop is CAWSVQANQPQHF. In DNA form, the CDR3 reads TGTGCCTGGAGTGTACAGGCGAATCAGCCCCAGCATTTT.

The rearrangement joins TRBV19 to TRBJ1-1, with 7 bases identical to TRBD1. Germline-derived CDR1 and CDR2 are LNHDA and SQIVND (reference sequence). The V segment lost 1 base and the J segment 1 base; nucleotides outside the gene matches: 0. The CDR3 runs to 14 residues. The CDR3 sequence is CASSIAGGNTEAFF. The DNA of the CDR3 is TGTGCCAGTAGTATAGCAGGGGGGAACACTGAAGCTTTCTTT.

The rearrangement joins TRBV11-2 to TRBJ2-3; no reliable D call. V lost 7 bases, J lost 1 base, and 9 bases lay in between. The CDR3 sequence is 13 residues long. Per germline, CDR1 SGHAT and CDR2 FQNNGV. CDR3 protein: CASTYTGTDTQYF. The CDR3 DNA reads as TGTGCCAGCACCTATACAGGCACAGATACGCAGTATTTT.

This clone was detected once. This chain uses TRBV6-5 with TRBJ2-5, with 7 bases matching TRBD2. The assigned J gene may be wrong: the sequence end matches TRBJ2-7 better. CDR3 length: 14 residues. Germline V gene data show CDR1 as MNHEY and CDR2 as SVGAGI. The CDR3 nucleotides read TGTGCCAGCAGTACGGGACCGCCGGGGGGCGAGCAGTACTTC. Its translation is CASSTGPPGGEQYF.

There are a few counts of this clone. The gene calls are TRBV27 and TRBJ2-2, with D uncertain. V lost 6 bases, J lost 4 bases, and 12 bases lay in between. Germline assignment: CDR1 MNHEY and CDR2 SMNVEV (reference sequence). This CDR3 is 14 amino acids long. Here the CDR3 reads CASRPIVITGELFF. For the CDR3, the DNA is TGTGCCAGCAGGCCCATAGTCATCACCGGGGAGCTGTTTTTT.

This clone was detected once. The rearrangement joins TRBV5-1 to TRBJ2-1; 8 bases map to TRBD2. The CDR3 length is 15 residues. The junction had 9 bases not matched to a gene; V was cut back by 5 bases and J by 5 bases. Germline assignment: CDR1 SGHRS and CDR2 YFSETQ. The CDR3 loop reads CASREGTRVNNEQFF. The DNA of the CDR3 is TGCGCCAGCAGAGAAGGGACTAGGGTGAACAATGAGCAGTTCTTC. Supplemented by reference TRBV5-1 and TRBJ2-1, the full variable domain reads KAGVTQTPRYLIKTRGQQVTLSCSPISGHRSVSWYQQTPGQGLQFLFEYFSETQRNKGNFPGRFSGRQFSNSRSEMNVSTLELGDSALYLCASREGTRVNNEQFFGPGTRLTVL.

The chain has TRBV5-1 and TRBJ1-6; 9 nucleotides agree with TRBD1. CDR3 length: 17 residues. V was clipped by 4 bases and J by 10 bases; unmatched bases: 15. The germline gives CDR1 SGHRS, CDR2 YFSETQ. Here the CDR3 DNA reads TGCGCCAGCAGCCATAGTCCCGGGACAGGGTGGGAGTCACCCCTCCACTTT. Translating gives CASSHSPGTGWESPLHF. The whole variable domain, remainder taken from reference TRBV5-1 and TRBJ1-6, is KAGVTQTPRYLIKTRGQQVTLSCSPISGHRSVSWYQQTPGQGLQFLFEYFSETQRNKGNFPGRFSGRQFSNSRSEMNVSTLELGDSALYLCASSHSPGTGWESPLHFGNGTRLTVT.

The chain couples TRBV30 to TRBJ1-4; 9 bases agree with TRBD1. The germline gives CDR1 GTSNPN, CDR2 SVGIG (reference sequence). V trimming: 2 bases; J trimming: 7 bases; junction bases outside the gene matches: 8. The CDR3 runs 15 residues. The DNA for the CDR3 is TGTGCCTGGAGTCGCACAGGGGGCTTTAGTGAAAAACTGTTTTTT. As protein: CAWSRTGGFSEKLFF.

The chain couples TRBV5-1 to TRBJ1-2; D ambiguous. Germline V lookup: CDR1 SGHRS, CDR2 YFSETQ. This CDR3 is built from 12 residues. Trimming pared 2 bases from V and 6 bases from J, leaving 8 bases between. The CDR3 is CASSFAEDGYTF. In DNA, the CDR3 is TGCGCCAGCAGCTTTGCGGAGGATGGCTACACCTTC.

Comment on this clone: One end of the junction fails to match germline, which may point to a read error. Other DNA sequences in this specimen translate into the identical CDR3. The rearrangement links TRBV28 to TRBJ2-7; 11 nucleotides align to TRBD2. Looked up from germline, CDR1 is MDHEN and CDR2 is SYDVKM. This CDR3 has 18 amino acids. CDR3 DNA: TGTGCCAGTAGTTTATACGGGCTTGAGACTAGCGGGACCTACGAGCAGTACTTC. It encodes CASSLYGLETSGTYEQYF.

The chain uses TRBV5-1 and TRBJ1-4, with D possibly TRBD1 on 6 matching bases. CDR1 is SGHRS and CDR2 is YFSETQ in the germline V gene. V shed 0 bases and J shed 3 bases, with 6 bases lying between them. The CDR3 totals 14 residues. CDR3 residues: CASSLGTANEKLFF. In DNA, the CDR3 is TGCGCCAGCAGCTTGGGGACAGCTAATGAAAAACTGTTTTTT.

In the case of this clone: The junction departs from the called germline gene at one end, perhaps through a read error. The chain links TRBV2 to TRBJ2-5, with TRBD1 as a possible D gene (5 bases). The CDR3 has 13 residues. In germline, CDR1 is SNHLY, CDR2 FYNNEI. The CDR3 DNA is TGTGCCAGCAGTGATAGGTCTGCAGGGTTTAATCACTTC. It codes for CASSDRSAGFNHF.

This clone was observed a few times. This chain uses TRBV5-5 with TRBJ2-5; 7 nucleotides align to TRBD1. The CDR3 loop spans 16 amino acids. Trimming at V came to 0 bases and at J to 4 bases, leaving 9 bases not matched to a gene. From germline, CDR1 is SGHKS and CDR2 YYEKEE (reference sequence). CDR3 in amino acids: CASSLDGTALGETQYF. The CDR3 DNA follows: TGTGCCAGCAGCTTGGATGGGACAGCCTTAGGAGAGACCCAGTACTTC.